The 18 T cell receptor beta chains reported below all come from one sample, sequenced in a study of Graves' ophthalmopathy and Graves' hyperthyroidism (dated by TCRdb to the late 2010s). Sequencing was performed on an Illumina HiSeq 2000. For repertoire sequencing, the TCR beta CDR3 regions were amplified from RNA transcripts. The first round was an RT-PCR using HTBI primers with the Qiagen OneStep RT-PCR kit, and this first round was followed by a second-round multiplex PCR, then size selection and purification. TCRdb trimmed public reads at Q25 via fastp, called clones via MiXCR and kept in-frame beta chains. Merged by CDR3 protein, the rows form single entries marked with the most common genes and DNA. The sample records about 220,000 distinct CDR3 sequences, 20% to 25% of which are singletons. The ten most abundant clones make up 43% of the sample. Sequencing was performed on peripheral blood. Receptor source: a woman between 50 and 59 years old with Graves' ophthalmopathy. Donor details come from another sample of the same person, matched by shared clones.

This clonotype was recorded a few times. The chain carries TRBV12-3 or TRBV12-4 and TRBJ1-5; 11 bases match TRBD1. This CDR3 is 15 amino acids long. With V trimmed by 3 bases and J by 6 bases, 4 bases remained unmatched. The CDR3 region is CASSFTGTGGQPQHF. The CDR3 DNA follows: TGTGCCAGCAGTTTCACCGGGACAGGGGGTCAGCCCCAGCATTTT.

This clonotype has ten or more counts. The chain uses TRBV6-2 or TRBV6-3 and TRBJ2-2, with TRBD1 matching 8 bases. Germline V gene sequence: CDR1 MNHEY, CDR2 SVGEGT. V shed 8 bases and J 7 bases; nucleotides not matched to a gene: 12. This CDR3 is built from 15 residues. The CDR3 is CASRGTGHKFGELFF. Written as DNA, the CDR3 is TGTGCCAGCCGAGGGACAGGCCACAAATTCGGGGAGCTGTTTTTT.

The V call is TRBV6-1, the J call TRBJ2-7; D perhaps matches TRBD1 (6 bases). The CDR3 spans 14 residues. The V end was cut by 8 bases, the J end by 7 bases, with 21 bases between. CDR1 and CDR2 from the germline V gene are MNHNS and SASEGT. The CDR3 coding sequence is TGTGCCAGCGCTACAGGGCGGAACACCGGGGAGCAGTACTTC. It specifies CASATGRNTGEQYF.

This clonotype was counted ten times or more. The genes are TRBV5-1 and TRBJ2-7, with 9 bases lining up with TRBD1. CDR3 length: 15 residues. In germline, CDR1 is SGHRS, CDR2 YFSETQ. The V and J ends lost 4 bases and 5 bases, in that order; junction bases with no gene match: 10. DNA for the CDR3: TGCGCCAGCAGCCGGCGGACAGGGGCCTTGAACGAGCAGTACTTC. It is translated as CASSRRTGALNEQYF.

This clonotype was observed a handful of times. The CDR3 coding sequence is TGTGCCAGCAGTTTATCCAGGACAGGGGGAGAGCCCCAGCATTTT. Translated: CASSLSRTGGEPQHF. The rearrangement joins TRBV28 to TRBJ1-5, with 10 bases that match TRBD1. Trimming at V came to 1 base and at J to 8 bases, leaving 5 bases not matched to a gene. The CDR3 extends over 15 amino acids. Per germline, CDR1 MDHEN and CDR2 SYDVKM.

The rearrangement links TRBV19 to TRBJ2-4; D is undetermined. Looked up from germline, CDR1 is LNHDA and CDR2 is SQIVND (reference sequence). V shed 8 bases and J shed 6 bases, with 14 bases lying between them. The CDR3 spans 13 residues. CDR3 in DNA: TGTGCCAGTCGTAGGGCAGGCTTAAACATTCAGTACTTC. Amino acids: CASRRAGLNIQYF.

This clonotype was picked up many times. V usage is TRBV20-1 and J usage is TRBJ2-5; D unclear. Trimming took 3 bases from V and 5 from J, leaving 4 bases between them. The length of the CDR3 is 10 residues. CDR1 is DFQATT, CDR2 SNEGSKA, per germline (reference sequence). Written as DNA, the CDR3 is TGCAGTGCTAGCTCCGAGACCCAGTACTTC. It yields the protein CSASSETQYF.

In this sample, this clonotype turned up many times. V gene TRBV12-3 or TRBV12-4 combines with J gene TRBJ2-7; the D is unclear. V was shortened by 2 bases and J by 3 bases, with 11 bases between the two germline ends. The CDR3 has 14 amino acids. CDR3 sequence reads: CASSLSERNYEQYF. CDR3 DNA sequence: TGTGCCAGCAGTTTAAGCGAACGGAACTACGAGCAGTACTTC.

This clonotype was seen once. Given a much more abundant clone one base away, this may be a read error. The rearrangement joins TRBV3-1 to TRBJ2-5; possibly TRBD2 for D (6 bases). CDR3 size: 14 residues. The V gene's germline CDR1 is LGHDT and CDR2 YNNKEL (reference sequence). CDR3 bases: TGTGCCAGCAGCTCGGGACCCGCCCGGGAGACCCTGTACTTC. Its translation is CASSSGPARETLYF.

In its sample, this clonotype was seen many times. CDR3 sequence (DNA): TGTGCCAGCAGTCCCGGACTAGGCCGCTACGAGCAGTACTTC. Amino acids: CASSPGLGRYEQYF. V gene TRBV28 combines with J gene TRBJ2-7; 7 bases align to TRBD2. The V and J ends lost 5 bases and 3 bases, in that order; junction bases with no gene match: 7. The CDR3 has 14 residues. CDR1 is MDHEN, CDR2 SYDVKM, per germline.

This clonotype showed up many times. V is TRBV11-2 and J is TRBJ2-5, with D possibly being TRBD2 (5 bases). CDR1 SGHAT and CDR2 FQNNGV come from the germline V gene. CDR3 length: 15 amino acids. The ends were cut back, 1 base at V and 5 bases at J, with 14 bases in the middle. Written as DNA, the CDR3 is TGTGCCAGCAGCTTAGCAGCGTGGGGAGTTGAGACCCAGTACTTC. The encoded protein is CASSLAAWGVETQYF.

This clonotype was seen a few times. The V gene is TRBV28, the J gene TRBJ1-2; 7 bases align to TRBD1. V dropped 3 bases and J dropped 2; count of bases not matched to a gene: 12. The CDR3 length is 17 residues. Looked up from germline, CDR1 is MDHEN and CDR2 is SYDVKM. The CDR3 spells CASSFKAGGKENYGYTF. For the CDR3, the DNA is TGTGCCAGCAGTTTTAAGGCAGGGGGGAAAGAGAACTATGGCTACACCTTC.

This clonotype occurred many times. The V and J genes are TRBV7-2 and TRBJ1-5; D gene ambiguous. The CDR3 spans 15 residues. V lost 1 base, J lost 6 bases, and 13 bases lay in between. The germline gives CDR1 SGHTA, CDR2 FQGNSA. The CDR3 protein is CASSLGLSLGQPQHF. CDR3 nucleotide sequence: TGTGCCAGCAGCTTAGGACTAAGCCTAGGTCAGCCCCAGCATTTT.

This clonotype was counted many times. CDR3 amino acids: CASSLGRANTGELFF. The CDR3, as DNA: TGTGCCAGCAGTCTGGGGAGGGCTAACACCGGGGAGCTGTTTTTT. The rearrangement joins TRBV6-1 to TRBJ2-2; 7 bases line up with TRBD2. After removal of 5 bases from V and 2 bases from J, the junction contained 5 bases not matched to a gene. The CDR3 length is 15 residues. CDR1 and CDR2 (germline): MNHNS, SASEGT.

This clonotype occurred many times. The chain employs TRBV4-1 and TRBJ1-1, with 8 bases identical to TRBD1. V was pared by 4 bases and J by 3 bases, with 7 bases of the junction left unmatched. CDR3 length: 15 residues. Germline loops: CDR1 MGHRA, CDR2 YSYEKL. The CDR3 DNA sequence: TGCGCCAGCAGCCGACAATACAGGGGGGACACTGAAGCTTTCTTT. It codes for CASSRQYRGDTEAFF.

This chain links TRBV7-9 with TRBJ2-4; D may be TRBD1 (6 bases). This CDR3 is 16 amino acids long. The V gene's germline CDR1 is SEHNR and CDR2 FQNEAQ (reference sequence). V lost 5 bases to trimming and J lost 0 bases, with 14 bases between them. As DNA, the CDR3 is TGTGCCAGCAGCCTCTTCGGACAGAAAGCCAAAAACATTCAGTACTTC. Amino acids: CASSLFGQKAKNIQYF. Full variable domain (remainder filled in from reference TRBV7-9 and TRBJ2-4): DTGVSQNPRHKITKRGQNVTFRCDPISEHNRLYWYRQTLGQGPEFLTYFQNEAQLEKSRLLSDRFSAERPKGSFSTLEIQRTEQGDSAMYLCASSLFGQKAKNIQYFGAGTRLSVL.

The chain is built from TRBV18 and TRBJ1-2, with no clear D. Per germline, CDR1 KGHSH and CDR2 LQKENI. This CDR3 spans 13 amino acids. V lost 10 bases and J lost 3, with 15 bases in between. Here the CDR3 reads CATSTIRYYGYTF. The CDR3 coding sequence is TGTGCCACCTCGACGATCAGATACTATGGCTACACCTTC.

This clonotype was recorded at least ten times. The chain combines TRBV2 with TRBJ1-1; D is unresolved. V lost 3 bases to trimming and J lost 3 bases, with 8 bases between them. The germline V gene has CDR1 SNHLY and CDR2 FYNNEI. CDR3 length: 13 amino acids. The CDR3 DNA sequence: TGTGCCAGCAGTGATCGGTGGGACACTGAAGCTTTCTTT. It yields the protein CASSDRWDTEAFF.